A selection of T cell receptor beta chains follows, all from one sample in a study of T cells of healthy individuals. Each CDR3 protein gets one entry after TCRdb re-called the 5' RACE reads with MiXCR. The sample consists of around 100,000 distinct CDR3 sequences, around 17% of them appearing once. The receptor source for this set is a human donor in good health. Each CDR3 is given with its conserved first and last residue. A D gene is named only where the DNA matches it firmly. Not every row has a clone size; where given, it reads once, few, many or a size class.

clone_size,v_call,cdr3_length,d_call,j_call,cdr3_aa,cdr3_nt
NA,TRBV24-1,15,NA,TRBJ2-3,CATSEGGASTDTQYF,TGTGCCACCAGTGAAGGAGGGGCTAGCACAGATACGCAGTATTTT
few,TRBV11-2,12,NA,TRBJ1-1,CASSLSDTEAFF,TGTGCCAGCAGCCTATCAGACACTGAAGCTTTCTTT
NA,TRBV7-3,15,TRBD1,TRBJ2-1,CVSSRGQGPYNEQFF,TGTGTCAGCAGCCGCGGACAGGGGCCCTACAATGAGCAGTTCTTC
few,TRBV20-1,12,NA,TRBJ2-2,CSATRGVGELFF,TGCAGTGCTACTAGGGGAGTAGGGGAGCTGTTTTTT
once,TRBV12-3/TRBV12-4,16,NA,TRBJ2-4,CASSLVWDTFRNIQYF,TGTGCCAGCAGTTTAGTTTGGGATACATTTAGAAACATTCAGTACTTC
NA,TRBV24-1,17,NA,TRBJ2-7,CATSDVPPWPTPYEQYF,TGTGCCACCAGTGACGTCCCCCCATGGCCTACACCCTACGAGCAGTACTTC
NA,TRBV6-5,12,NA,TRBJ2-3,CASKDSTDTQYF,TGTGCCAGCAAAGATAGCACAGATACGCAGTATTTT
NA,TRBV11-2,15,TRBD1,TRBJ2-7,CASSPDRASSYEQYF,TGTGCCAGCAGCCCTGACAGGGCCAGCTCCTACGAGCAGTACTTC
NA,TRBV10-3,15,NA,TRBJ2-2,CAISDGRPNTGELFF,TGTGCCATCAGTGATGGGAGACCGAACACCGGGGAGCTGTTTTTT
few,TRBV20-1,15,NA,TRBJ1-1,CSARDQRPENTEAFF,TGCAGTGCTAGAGATCAACGGCCCGAGAACACTGAAGCTTTCTTT
few,TRBV6-6,16,TRBD1,TRBJ1-4,CASRGTGAPTNEKLFF,TGTGCCAGCAGGGGGACAGGGGCCCCAACTAATGAAAAACTGTTTTTT
few,TRBV7-9,16,TRBD2,TRBJ2-5,CASSRTAGLAEETQYF,TGTGCCAGCAGCCGAACGGCGGGACTAGCGGAAGAGACCCAGTACTTC
many,TRBV20-1,13,NA,TRBJ2-7,CSASGRIYYEQYF,TGCAGTGCTAGTGGGCGAATTTACTACGAGCAGTACTTC
few,TRBV12-3/TRBV12-4,14,TRBD2,TRBJ2-7,CASSSTGLPYEQYF,TGTGCCAGCAGTTCAACGGGACTACCCTACGAGCAGTACTTC
many,TRBV9,14,NA,TRBJ2-7,CASSGGPRGYEQYF,TGTGCCAGCAGCGGGGGACCTCGGGGCTACGAGCAGTACTTC
few,TRBV27,14,TRBD2,TRBJ2-7,CASRTSGGDYEQYF,TGTGCCAGCAGGACTAGTGGGGGGGACTACGAGCAGTACTTC
NA,TRBV7-9,15,NA,TRBJ2-5,CASSPMRKARETQYF,TGTGCCAGCAGCCCCATGAGGAAGGCGAGGGAGACCCAGTACTTC
many,TRBV10-3,14,NA,TRBJ2-7,CAISGNPSSYEQYF,TGTGCCATCAGTGGGAACCCTAGCTCCTACGAGCAGTACTTC
NA,TRBV5-5,15,TRBD1,TRBJ2-7,CASSLEGTGSYEQYF,TGTGCCAGCAGCTTGGAAGGGACAGGTTCCTACGAGCAGTACTTC
NA,TRBV27,15,NA,TRBJ2-3,CASSFLGRDTYTQYF,TGTGCCAGCAGTTTCTTGGGCCGCGACACATATACGCAGTATTTT
NA,TRBV29-1,13,NA,TRBJ2-7,CSVEPTTGYEQYF,TGCAGCGTTGAACCCACGACAGGCTACGAGCAGTACTTC
many,TRBV20-1,15,NA,TRBJ1-2,CSARGGRTSNYGYTF,TGCAGTGCTAGAGGCGGACGGACCTCTAACTATGGCTACACCTTC
many,TRBV10-3,13,NA,TRBJ2-7,CAIGQLDSSEQYF,TGTGCCATCGGCCAACTCGACAGTTCCGAGCAGTACTTC
many,TRBV20-1,15,TRBD2,TRBJ2-7,CSAGGVGLAYVEQYF,TGCAGTGCTGGAGGAGTGGGACTAGCATATGTTGAGCAGTACTTC
few,TRBV7-3,15,NA,TRBJ1-1,CASRLGGGAYTEAFF,TGTGCCAGCCGGCTTGGAGGGGGGGCTTACACTGAAGCTTTCTTT
few,TRBV2,13,NA,TRBJ1-1,CASTGESGTEAFF,TGTGCCAGCACCGGCGAAAGCGGCACTGAAGCTTTCTTT
NA,TRBV20-1,14,TRBD2,TRBJ2-2,CSATSGGGTGELFF,TGCAGTGCTACTAGCGGGGGGGGCACCGGGGAGCTGTTTTTT
many,TRBV20-1,14,NA,TRBJ1-1,CSARRTAANTEAFF,TGCAGTGCTAGAAGGACAGCGGCTAACACTGAAGCTTTCTTT
NA,TRBV20-1,14,TRBD1,TRBJ2-3,CSARDQQGADTQYF,TGCAGTGCTAGAGACCAACAGGGGGCAGATACGCAGTATTTT
NA,TRBV4-3,16,NA,TRBJ2-7,CASSQNRPGTPDEQYF,TGCGCCAGCAGCCAAAACCGCCCGGGTACCCCCGACGAGCAGTACTTC
NA,TRBV28,14,NA,TRBJ2-7,CASSLSALSNEQYF,TGTGCCAGCAGTTTGTCGGCCCTTTCGAACGAGCAGTACTTC
few,TRBV20-1,15,TRBD2,TRBJ2-1,CSASPGLAIYNEQFF,TGCAGTGCTAGCCCCGGACTAGCCATTTACAATGAGCAGTTCTTC
few,TRBV7-2,14,NA,TRBJ2-4,CASSLALGGGIQYF,TGTGCCAGCAGCTTAGCCCTAGGGGGAGGCATTCAGTACTTC
few,TRBV7-3,15,NA,TRBJ2-1,CASSLQGLAYNEQFF,TGTGCCAGCAGCCTCCAGGGACTTGCCTACAATGAGCAGTTCTTC
few,TRBV5-4,16,NA,TRBJ2-3,CASSYRGVAGTDTQYF,TGTGCCAGCAGCTACCGTGGGGTCGCTGGCACAGATACGCAGTATTTT
NA,TRBV30,15,TRBD2,TRBJ2-1,CAWSPGAGGYNEQFF,TGTGCCTGGAGTCCCGGAGCGGGGGGCTACAATGAGCAGTTCTTC
many,TRBV20-1,13,TRBD2,TRBJ2-1,CSARTSGFNEQFF,TGCAGTGCTAGGACTAGCGGCTTCAATGAGCAGTTCTTC
many,TRBV14,15,NA,TRBJ1-6,CASSQAGAFYSPLHF,TGTGCCAGCAGCCAGGCGGGGGCCTTTTATTCACCCCTCCACTTT
NA,TRBV30,12,TRBD1,TRBJ2-5,CAWETGAETQYF,TGTGCCTGGGAGACAGGGGCAGAGACCCAGTACTTC
few,TRBV12-3/TRBV12-4,13,NA,TRBJ2-7,CASAQGGSYEQYF,TGTGCCAGCGCACAGGGTGGTTCCTACGAGCAGTACTTC
NA,TRBV28,12,NA,TRBJ1-5,CASSTGSQPQHF,TGTGCCAGCAGTACTGGGTCCCAGCCCCAGCATTTT
few,TRBV7-2,13,NA,TRBJ1-1,CASSLRRNTEAFF,TGTGCCAGCAGCTTAAGAAGGAACACTGAAGCTTTCTTT
many,TRBV7-9,15,NA,TRBJ1-5,CASSLQGGETEPQHF,TGTGCCAGCAGTCTACAGGGCGGGGAAACGGAGCCCCAGCATTTT
many,TRBV2,14,TRBD1,TRBJ1-2,CASGMNRGHGGYTF,TGTGCCAGCGGCATGAACAGGGGGCACGGAGGCTACACCTTC
many,TRBV4-1,17,NA,TRBJ2-1,CASSQYEGPERLNEQFF,TGCGCCAGCAGCCAGTACGAGGGGCCCGAACGTCTCAATGAGCAGTTCTTC
NA,TRBV5-6,14,NA,TRBJ2-5,CASSLRGDRETQYF,TGTGCCAGCAGCTTGCGGGGAGACCGAGAGACCCAGTACTTC
NA,TRBV6-5,13,NA,TRBJ2-1,CASSYVGENEQFF,TGTGCCAGCAGTTACGTTGGGGAGAATGAGCAGTTCTTC
few,TRBV5-1,16,TRBD1,TRBJ2-1,CASSTGATGGKDEQFF,TGCGCCAGCAGCACCGGGGCAACAGGGGGTAAAGATGAGCAGTTCTTC